This T cell receptor beta chain is drawn from a study of blood T cell repertoires in COVID-19. This CDR3 comprises 12 residues. Trimming stripped 3 bases from V and 11 bases from J, with 13 bases between. CDR1 is LGHDT, CDR2 YNNKEL, per germline (reference sequence). In Cohort 3, a recovered donor had either two negative PCRs, clearance, or symptom resolution. TCRdb's copy holds only in-frame clones and misses some; the assay was immunoSEQ multiplex PCR. The table records about 250,000 clones, about nine tenths of them present only once. Only one count was recorded for this clone. The TCR originated in a man in his forties or fifties who had recovered from COVID-19. The sequenced sample consisted of PBMCs or T cells enriched from blood (not recorded which). J is TRBJ1-1 and V is TRBV3-1 (or the pseudogene TRBV3-2); D is perhaps TRBD1 (5 bases). DNA for the CDR3: TGTGCCAGCAGCCATCAGGGAATCGGGGCTTTCTTT. Its protein is CASSHQGIGAFF.